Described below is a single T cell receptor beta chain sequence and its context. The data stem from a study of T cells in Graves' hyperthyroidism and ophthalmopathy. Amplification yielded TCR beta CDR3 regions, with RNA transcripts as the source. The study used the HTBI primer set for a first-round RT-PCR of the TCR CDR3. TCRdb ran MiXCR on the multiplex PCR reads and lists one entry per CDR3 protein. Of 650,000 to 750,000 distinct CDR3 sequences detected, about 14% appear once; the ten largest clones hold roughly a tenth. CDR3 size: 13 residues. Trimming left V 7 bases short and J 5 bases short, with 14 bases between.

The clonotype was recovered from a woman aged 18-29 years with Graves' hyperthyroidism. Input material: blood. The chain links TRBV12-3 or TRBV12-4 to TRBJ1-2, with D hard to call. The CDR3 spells CASTPDAGYGYTF. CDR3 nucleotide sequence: TGTGCCAGCACTCCGGACGCCGGTTATGGCTACACCTTC.